Listed below are T cell receptor beta chains from one sample, sequenced in a study of T cell changes during pregnancy in multiple sclerosis. The repertoire was sequenced with immunoSEQ multiplex PCR; TCRdb's copy has only in-frame clones and lacks some. In the table there are under 70,000 clones, nearly 95% of which are singletons. Material: CD4+ T cells from peripheral blood mononuclear cells, obtained after pregnancy. All receptors derive from a female donor with multiple sclerosis, enrolled in a pregnancy study. Each CDR3 is given with its conserved first and last residue. A D gene is named only where the DNA matches it firmly. Only part of the rows carry a size: once, few, many, or a class if the clone is expanded.

v_call	j_call	d_call	clone_size	cdr3_nt	cdr3_aa
TRBV27	TRBJ2-6	-	-	TGTGCCAGCAGTTCCGTAGGGGCTGGGGCCAACGTCCTGACTTTC	CASSSVGAGANVLTF
TRBV5-1	TRBJ2-6	TRBD1	once	TGCGCCAGCAGCCTAGGGACAGCTGGGGCCAACGTCCTGACTTTC	CASSLGTAGANVLTF
TRBV27	TRBJ1-1	-	-	TGTGCCAGCAGTTTATACGCACAGGGTTCCAGCACTGAAGCTTTCTTT	CASSLYAQGSSTEAFF
TRBV5-1	TRBJ2-3	-	-	TGCGCCAGCAGCCCAACCGACAGGATTAGCACAGATACGCAGTATTTT	CASSPTDRISTDTQYF
TRBV28	TRBJ1-2	-	-	TGTGCCAGCAGTTTACCTCAAGGACAGTCCTATGGCTACACCTTC	CASSLPQGQSYGYTF
TRBV27	TRBJ2-1	TRBD2	-	TGTGCCAGCAGTTTTTTTCGGGGGAGGGCTATCTACAATGAGCAGTTCTTC	CASSFFRGRAIYNEQFF
TRBV2	TRBJ2-5	-	-	TGTGCCAGCAGTGAGTACATCAGAGAGACCCAGTACTTC	CASSEYIRETQYF
TRBV28	TRBJ1-2	TRBD1	-	TGTGCCAGCAGTTTATACCCGCCGATGGACAGGGGGACCACACCGAACTATGGCTACACCTTC	CASSLYPPMDRGTTPNYGYTF
TRBV4-2	TRBJ2-5	TRBD1	once	TGTGCCAGCAGCCGAGACAGGGGAGAGACCCAGTACTTC	CASSRDRGETQYF
TRBV2	TRBJ1-1	-	-	TGTGCCAGCAGTCCACAGCTACCAGCGAACACTGAAGCTTTCTTT	CASSPQLPANTEAFF
TRBV30	TRBJ2-2	TRBD2	-	TGTGCCTGGAAGCAAGTGCTAGCGGCTCGAATTACCGGGGAGCTGTTTTTT	CAWKQVLAARITGELFF
TRBV28	TRBJ2-1	-	-	TGTGCCAGCAGCCCCGACGGGAGAACCTACAATGAGCAGTTCTTC	CASSPDGRTYNEQFF
TRBV30	TRBJ1-5	-	-	TGTGCCTGGAGTGTCGTAGGGGCTAGGAATCAGCCCCAGCATTTT	CAWSVVGARNQPQHF
TRBV18	TRBJ2-3	TRBD2	-	TGTGCCAGCTCACTAGCGGGGGGCTCCTCTAGCACAGATACGCAGTATTTT	CASSLAGGSSSTDTQYF
TRBV2	TRBJ2-6	-	-	TGTGCCGGGGCTTTGTCTGGGGCCAACGTCCTGACTTTC	CAGALSGANVLTF
TRBV18	TRBJ1-2	-	-	TGTGCCAGCTCACCACCGCCAGGGGCAGGTGGCTACACCTTC	CASSPPPGAGGYTF
TRBV5-4	TRBJ1-4	-	-	TGTGCCAGCAGCCGGGCCGGGCCCGGGGATGAAAAACTGTTTTTT	CASSRAGPGDEKLFF
TRBV4-1	TRBJ2-2	-	once	TGCGCCAGCAGCCAAAAAAGGATGGGGGCAGGGACACCCCCGACCGGGGAGCTGTTTTTT	CASSQKRMGAGTPPTGELFF
TRBV5-1	TRBJ1-2	-	-	TGCGCCAGCAGCGAACACCCGGGAACGGTCTATGGCTACACCTTC	CASSEHPGTVYGYTF
TRBV7-8	TRBJ1-3	-	-	TGTGCCAGCAGCTTGAACAGGTATAACACCATATATTTT	CASSLNRYNTIYF
TRBV13	TRBJ1-2	TRBD1	once	TGTGCCAGCAGCTTCCCAATGCTCGACAGGGGAGCATACACCTTC	CASSFPMLDRGAYTF
TRBV13	TRBJ1-6	-	-	TGTGCCAGCAGCTTAGGCCGGGGGGCACAAGGGTCACCCCTCCACTTT	CASSLGRGAQGSPLHF
TRBV28	TRBJ2-7	TRBD2	-	TGTGCCACCAATGGAGCGGGAGGGCCTTTCCACGAGCAGTACTTC	CATNGAGGPFHEQYF
TRBV2	TRBJ2-2	-	-	TGTGCCAGCAAACAAGAGGGAATCACCGGGGAGCTGTTTTTT	CASKQEGITGELFF
TRBV6-1	TRBJ2-1	-	-	TGTGCCAGCAGGGTTTTTCGCGATAATGAGCAGTTCTTC	CASRVFRDNEQFF
TRBV5-5	TRBJ1-6	TRBD1	-	TGTGCCAGCAGAAGCGGGGAGGGACAGGGCAATAGAAATTCACCCCTCCACTTT	CASRSGEGQGNRNSPLHF
TRBV7-7	TRBJ2-7	-	-	TGTGCCAGCAGCTTATTTGCCAGGGGCGAGCAGTACTTC	CASSLFARGEQYF
TRBV6-6	TRBJ2-3	-	-	TGTGCCAGCAGTTACGACATCTCGGGCACAGATACGCAGTATTTT	CASSYDISGTDTQYF
TRBV6-1	TRBJ2-3	TRBD2	-	TGTGCCAGCAGCCTAGCGGGAGGCACAGATACGCAGTATTTT	CASSLAGGTDTQYF
TRBV23-1	TRBJ2-7	-	-	TGCGCCAGCAGGCGTAGGGGGGGCCCCTACGAGCAGTACTTC	CASRRRGGPYEQYF
TRBV27	TRBJ2-7	-	once	TGTGCCAGCAGTATCCACGGGTCGTCCTACGAGCAGTACTTC	CASSIHGSSYEQYF
TRBV9	TRBJ1-1	TRBD1	-	TGTGCCAGCAGCGGACGGACAGGGAGCCCCTCGAACACTGAAGCTTTCTTT	CASSGRTGSPSNTEAFF
TRBV19	TRBJ2-6	-	-	TGTGCCAGTAGTATGAGGGGGGGTACAGGGGCCAACGTCCTGACTTTC	CASSMRGGTGANVLTF
TRBV2	TRBJ2-7	-	-	TGTGCCAGCAGCCGTCCGGGGACCTACGAGCAGTACTTC	CASSRPGTYEQYF
TRBV30	TRBJ2-1	-	-	TGTGCCTGGAGTGTGGAACGGGGCAATGAGCAGTTCTTC	CAWSVERGNEQFF
TRBV2	TRBJ2-5	-	-	TGTGCCAGCTCCCTACAGCTCCTCGGGAAGACCCAGTACTTC	CASSLQLLGKTQYF
TRBV27	TRBJ1-1	-	-	TGTGCCAGCAGAGGATCGGGGGGCACTGAAGCTTTCTTT	CASRGSGGTEAFF
TRBV10-3	TRBJ2-5	TRBD2	-	TGTGCCAGCCGGGAGGGAGAGACCCAGTACTTC	CASREGETQYF
TRBV7-9	TRBJ1-2	-	once	TGTGCCAGCAGTTCGTGGCGGGGAGGAATCGGGCGCAACTATGGCTACACCTTC	CASSSWRGGIGRNYGYTF
TRBV5-1	TRBJ2-3	-	-	TGCGCCAGCAGCTGGCAGCGGACGAGCACAGATACGCAGTATTTT	CASSWQRTSTDTQYF
TRBV5-1	TRBJ2-3	TRBD2	-	TGCGCCAGCAGCTTGGATCTAGCGGCTTACACAGATACGCAGTATTTT	CASSLDLAAYTDTQYF
TRBV5-1	TRBJ1-6	-	-	TGCGCCAGCAGCTTGGACGGCGGCGGTTCACCCCTCCACTTT	CASSLDGGGSPLHF
TRBV7-9	TRBJ1-5	TRBD1	-	TGTGCCAGCAGCTTAGATCGTGGGACAGCTTTTAGCAATCAGCCCCAGCATTTT	CASSLDRGTAFSNQPQHF
TRBV7-8	TRBJ1-5	-	-	TGTGCCAGCAGCTTATGGGCAGGGGCGAGCAATCAGCCCCAGCATTTT	CASSLWAGASNQPQHF
TRBV15	TRBJ2-7	TRBD1	-	TGTGCCACCAGCAGTCCGACCGGGACAGGGACCTACGAGCAGTACTTC	CATSSPTGTGTYEQYF
TRBV9	TRBJ2-1	TRBD1	-	TGTGCCAGCAGCGTAGGAGGGACAGGGGCTAGGGATGAGCAGTTCTTC	CASSVGGTGARDEQFF
TRBV6-1	TRBJ1-4	TRBD1	-	TGTGCCAGCCAGCTCTTACAGGGGGCGAGGGAAAAACTGTTTTTT	CASQLLQGAREKLFF
TRBV7-3	TRBJ2-1	-	-	TGTGCCAGCAGCTTATACGGGAGAACTAATGAGCAGTTCTTC	CASSLYGRTNEQFF
TRBV28	TRBJ1-5	TRBD1	-	TGTGCCAGCAGTTTAGGGGCCGCAGGGGGCGTCAATCAGCCCCAGCATTTT	CASSLGAAGGVNQPQHF
TRBV7-8	TRBJ1-2	-	-	TGTGCCAGCAGCTTTAGTGGGGGCTCTGGCTACACCTTC	CASSFSGGSGYTF
TRBV18	TRBJ2-1	TRBD1	-	TGTGCCAGCTCACCACAAGGACAGGGGGCACGTGAGCAGTTCTTC	CASSPQGQGAREQFF
TRBV5-4	TRBJ2-3	TRBD2	-	TGTGCCAGCAGCTCGGGACTAGCGGGGGGGGGCACAGATACGCAGTATTTT	CASSSGLAGGGTDTQYF
TRBV5-1	TRBJ1-2	TRBD1	-	TGCGCCAGCAGCGCGGGACAGGCCGGCCCCTATGGCTACACCTTC	CASSAGQAGPYGYTF
TRBV13	TRBJ2-2	TRBD1	-	TGTGCCAGCAGCAGAGACAGGGGAACCGGGGAGCTGTTTTTT	CASSRDRGTGELFF
TRBV2	TRBJ2-1	TRBD2	-	TGTGCCAGCAGTTCGACTAGCAGCTCCTACAATGAGCAGTTCTTC	CASSSTSSSYNEQFF
TRBV30	TRBJ2-3	TRBD2	-	TGTGCCTGGAAGCGGGGGGGGCCAGATACGCAGTATTTT	CAWKRGGPDTQYF